This T cell receptor (beta chain) was documented in a study of T cells after posttransplantation cyclophosphamide. Study results and caveats: Later post-transplant blood repertoires were often dominated by donor CD8+ memory clones. Skin or GI-infiltrating T cells shared few TRB sequences with blood.

Cyclophosphamide on days +3 and +4 followed busulfan-fludarabine conditioning and a marrow graft. Sequenced by immunoSEQ multiplex PCR; TCRdb stores in-frame clones only, minus some. The top ten clones hold around 2.3% of a sample with about 42,000 clones, roughly 87% of them seen once. J gave up 3 bases and V 9 bases, and 9 bases lay outside the gene matches. CDR1 and CDR2 (germline): SGHDT, YYEEEE. There are 16 residues in the CDR3. Points on this clone: Its matching antigen is unknown.

The receptor comes from a male patient in his sixties who received an allogeneic stem cell transplant from a related donor and was CMV-positive. Some T cells may have originated in the graft donor. The V call is TRBV5-6, the J call TRBJ2-6, with 10 bases identical to TRBD1. The input for sequencing was PBMCs, taken roughly 59 days after allogeneic stem cell transplant with posttransplant cyclophosphamide. The CDR3 protein is CATRQGAWGGANVLTF. The CDR3 DNA sequence: TGTGCCACTCGACAGGGGGCGTGGGGTGGGGCCAACGTCCTGACTTTC. Supplemented by reference TRBV5-6 and TRBJ2-6, the full variable domain reads DAGVTQSPTHLIKTRGQQVTLRCSPKSGHDTVSWYQQALGQGPQFIFQYYEEEERQRGNFPDRFSGHQFPNYSSELNVNALLLGDSALYLCATRQGAWGGANVLTFGAGSRLTVL.